Shown below are 32 T cell receptor beta chains from a single sample sequenced in a study of blood T cell repertoires in COVID-19. Produced via immunoSEQ multiplex PCR; TCRdb's table is partial and in-frame only. There are roughly 75,000 clones in the sample; around 80% occur only once, and over 8.5% lies in the top ten. Sample: peripheral blood. The receptor set was obtained from a man between 45 and 60 years old with acute or convalescent COVID-19.

This chain links TRBV5-4 with TRBJ1-2; 7 bases agree with TRBD1. The CDR3 totals 15 residues. Trimming removed 1 base from V and 8 bases from J; junction bases left unmatched: 11. Germline CDR1 reads SGHNT; CDR2 reads YYREEE (reference sequence). The CDR3 protein is CASSLSGQGDLGYTF. CDR3 bases: TGTGCCAGCAGCTTGTCAGGCCAGGGGGACCTGGGCTACACCTTC.

This chain uses TRBV28 with TRBJ1-1, with TRBD1 matching 10 bases. Germline V gives CDR1 MDHEN, CDR2 SYDVKM. The CDR3 totals 16 residues. V gave up 5 bases and J gave up 5 bases; unmatched junction bases: 11. CDR3 coding DNA: TGTGCCAGCAGTGCCCGGGACAGGGGTTTTCGTACTGAAGCTTTCTTT. It encodes CASSARDRGFRTEAFF.

The chain recombines TRBV14 with TRBJ2-3; 12 positions match TRBD2. Germline assignment: CDR1 SGHDN and CDR2 FVKESK. The length of the CDR3 is 14 residues. Trimming cost V 2 bases and J 7 bases; bases outside gene matches: 1. The DNA of the CDR3 is TGTGCCAGCAGCCAAACTAGCGGGAGGAATACGCAGTATTTT. It translates to CASSQTSGRNTQYF.

This sequence joins TRBV27 and TRBJ1-2; TRBD1 aligns across 8 bases. The CDR3 runs to 13 residues. CDR1 is MNHEY and CDR2 is SMNVEV in the germline V gene (reference sequence). V dropped 6 bases and J dropped 8; count of bases not matched to a gene: 8. The CDR3 loop is CASRNQGAEGYTF. The CDR3 DNA sequence: TGTGCCAGCAGAAACCAGGGGGCAGAAGGCTACACCTTC.

This clone was observed a handful of times. The chain joins TRBV5-6 to TRBJ2-7; 10 positions match TRBD1. V was clipped by 2 bases and J by 2 bases; unmatched bases: 1. Germline CDR1 is SGHDT and CDR2 is YYEEEE. The CDR3 length is 14 residues. CDR3 in amino acids: CASSFGTGAYEQYF. CDR3 bases: TGTGCCAGCAGCTTCGGGACAGGGGCCTACGAGCAGTACTTC.

The V and J genes are TRBV5-4 and TRBJ2-5, with 7 bases lining up with TRBD1. V was pared by 0 bases and J by 2 bases, with 7 bases of the junction left unmatched. Germline V gene lookup returns CDR1 SGHNT and CDR2 YYREEE (reference sequence). The CDR3 covers 16 residues. The CDR3 sequence is CASSLDTGVNQETQYF. The DNA for the CDR3 is TGTGCCAGCAGCTTGGACACAGGGGTAAATCAAGAGACCCAGTACTTC.

The gene calls are TRBV7-3 and TRBJ1-6; 9 bases align to TRBD1. The junction had 10 bases not matched to a gene; V was cut back by 4 bases and J by 9 bases. Germline CDR1 is SGHTA and CDR2 is FQGTGA. CDR3 size: 16 residues. The CDR3, as DNA: TGTGCCAGCAGCTCCCTCCGGGACAGGGAAGGTTCACCCCTCCACTTT. It translates to CASSSLRDREGSPLHF.

This clone was counted only a few times. CDR3 DNA sequence: TGTGCCACTTCGACTAGGACGGCTAGCACAGATACGCAGTATTTT. Its translation: CATSTRTASTDTQYF. The chain is built from TRBV2 and TRBJ2-3, with D possibly TRBD2 on 6 matching bases. V lost 10 bases and J lost 0, with 17 bases in between. CDR1 and CDR2 from the germline V gene are SNHLY and FYNNEI. The CDR3 covers 15 residues.

V is TRBV2 and J is TRBJ1-1; possibly TRBD1 for D (6 bases). The germline V gene has CDR1 SNHLY and CDR2 FYNNEI. The CDR3 extends over 13 amino acids. V lost 8 bases and J 3 bases, leaving 13 bases between the germline ends. The CDR3 DNA is TGTGCCAGCCAGGGGACAATCGACACTGAAGCTTTCTTT. Translated, it gives CASQGTIDTEAFF.

On this clone itself: At one end the junction does not follow the germline gene, possibly because of a read error. The V call is TRBV7-2, the J call TRBJ2-7, with 11 bases fitting TRBD2. CDR3 size: 14 residues. CDR1 SGHTA and CDR2 FQGNSA come from the germline V gene. CDR3 protein: CASRLAGGLYEQYF. CDR3 nucleotides: TGTGCAAGCAGGCTAGCGGGGGGACTCTACGAGCAGTACTTC.

The chain links TRBV7-2 to TRBJ2-1; 8 bases map to TRBD2. The length of the CDR3 is 14 residues. Germline CDR1 reads SGHTA; CDR2 reads FQGNSA. Trimming took 6 bases from V and 8 from J; bases not matched to a gene: 9. The CDR3, as DNA: TGTGCCAGCAGGGAGGGACTAGTTTTAGATGAGCAGTTCTTC. It is translated as CASREGLVLDEQFF.

This clone is a singleton in its sample. This chain uses TRBV5-4 with TRBJ1-1; the D gene is possibly TRBD1 (6 bases). The germline gives CDR1 SGHNT, CDR2 YYREEE (reference sequence). The CDR3 loop spans 14 amino acids. Between the trimmed V and J ends, which lost 3 bases and 0 bases, there was a span of 9 bases. The CDR3 protein is CASSSGAMNTEAFF. CDR3 nucleotide sequence: TGTGCCAGCAGCTCAGGGGCAATGAACACTGAAGCTTTCTTT.

V usage is TRBV9 and J usage is TRBJ1-3; tentatively, D is TRBD1 (6 bases). The CDR3 runs 15 residues. V dropped 3 bases and J dropped 4 bases, with 14 bases sitting between them. CDR1 and CDR2 from the germline V gene are SGDLS and YYNGEE. CDR3: CASSAETGPGNTIYF. In DNA, the CDR3 is TGTGCCAGCAGCGCGGAGACAGGCCCAGGAAACACCATATATTTT.

The chain is built from TRBV4-2 and TRBJ2-3; no definite D call. Germline V gene sequence: CDR1 LGHNA, CDR2 YNFKEQ. V lost 1 base and J lost 4, with 6 bases in between. The CDR3 contains 13 residues. Here the CDR3 reads CASSQGLPDTQYF. The CDR3 region has the DNA TGTGCCAGCAGCCAAGGGCTCCCAGATACGCAGTATTTT.

The chain is built from TRBV24-1 and TRBJ2-1; TRBD2 aligns across 9 bases. Germline V gives CDR1 KGHDR, CDR2 SFDVKD. The CDR3 has 16 amino acids. Trimming took 3 bases from V and 6 from J; bases not matched to a gene: 8. CDR3 sequence reads: CATSDALAGRINEQFF. For the CDR3, the DNA is TGTGCCACCAGTGATGCCCTAGCGGGAAGGATCAATGAGCAGTTCTTC.

V is TRBV7-8 and J is TRBJ2-5, with 12 bases fitting TRBD1. J lost 6 bases, V lost 5 bases, and 7 bases had no gene match. In germline, CDR1 is SGHVS, CDR2 FQNEAQ. The CDR3 sequence is 15 residues long. The CDR3 DNA follows: TGTGCCAGCAGCACAGGGACAGGGGGCGGACAGACCCAGTACTTC. It specifies CASSTGTGGGQTQYF. Filled out from reference TRBV7-8 and TRBJ2-5, the complete variable domain reads GAGVSQSPRYKVAKRGQDVALRCDPISGHVSLFWYQQALGQGPEFLTYFQNEAQLDKSGLPSDRFFAERPEGSVSTLKIQRTQQEDSAVYLCASSTGTGGGQTQYFGPGTRLLVL.

V gene TRBV6-2 or TRBV6-3 combines with J gene TRBJ2-7; 7 positions agree with TRBD1. The V gene's germline CDR1 is MNHEY and CDR2 SVGEGT. This CDR3 is 14 amino acids long. The trim removed 5 bases at V and 2 bases at J, leaving 6 bases unmatched. The CDR3 loop reads CASSAGTATYEQYF. The CDR3 bases are TGTGCCAGCAGTGCCGGGACAGCAACCTACGAGCAGTACTTC.

V and J are TRBV10-3 and TRBJ2-1, with D possibly TRBD2 on 6 matching bases. Per germline, CDR1 ENHRY and CDR2 SYGVKD. Trimming cost V 11 bases and J 2 bases, with 16 bases left between them. CDR3 length equals 14 residues. CDR3 in amino acids: CALRRDPAYNEQFF. Written as DNA, the CDR3 is TGTGCCCTGCGGAGGGACCCAGCCTACAATGAGCAGTTCTTC.

CDR3 loop: CASSQGTISEQFF. In nucleotides, the CDR3 is TGTGCCAGTAGCCAAGGGACTATTAGTGAGCAGTTCTTC. The J gene is TRBJ2-1, the V gene TRBV19; TRBD2 matches at 7 bases. Trimming cost V 6 bases and J 9 bases; bases outside gene matches: 8. CDR3 length: 13 residues. Germline CDR1 is LNHDA and CDR2 is SQIVND (reference sequence).

V is TRBV6-1 and J is TRBJ1-1; the D gene is possibly TRBD1 (6 bases). The CDR3 is 15 amino acids. V lost 1 base and J 7 bases, leaving 16 bases between the germline ends. Germline loops: CDR1 MNHNS, CDR2 SASEGT. The CDR3 DNA reads TGTGCCAGCAGTGAAGTGAGTGGCAGGGGAAATGAAGCTTTCTTT. Translation: CASSEVSGRGNEAFF.

V is TRBV19 and J is TRBJ1-1; 10 bases line up with TRBD1. Germline V CDR1 and CDR2: LNHDA, SQIVND (reference sequence). The V gene end was trimmed by 4 bases and the J gene end by 5 bases; junction bases not matched to a gene: 7. There are 15 residues in the CDR3. CDR3 nucleotides: TGTGCCAGTAGTAAGGGACAGGGGATAAGAACTGAAGCTTTCTTT. Encoded protein: CASSKGQGIRTEAFF.

The chain employs TRBV21-1 and TRBJ1-6; no DNA check was done on the table's D call, TRBD1. TRBV21-1 is an annotated pseudogene. This CDR3 has 15 residues. CDR3 sequence (DNA): TGTGCCAGCAGCAAAGGAGACAGGTATAATTCACCCCTCCACTTT. Translation gives CASSKGDRYNSPLHF.

The chain recombines TRBV28 with TRBJ1-1; a possible D gene is TRBD1 (6 bases). This CDR3 region has 13 residues. Deletions cut 3 bases from V and 3 bases from J, with 8 bases between. CDR1 is MDHEN and CDR2 is SYDVKM in the germline V gene. The CDR3 protein is CASSLAGDTEAFF. CDR3 coding DNA: TGTGCCAGCAGTTTGGCAGGGGACACTGAAGCTTTCTTT.

The chain has TRBV29-1 and TRBJ1-1, with D unclear. Germline V lookup: CDR1 SQVTM, CDR2 ANQGSEA. The CDR3 contains 13 residues. Trimming removed 1 base from V and 1 base from J, with 7 bases in between. The CDR3 region is CSVEVQANTEAFF. DNA of the CDR3: TGCAGCGTTGAAGTCCAGGCGAACACTGAAGCTTTCTTT. The full variable domain, in which reference TRBV29-1 and TRBJ1-1 provide the parts outside the CDR3, is SAVISQKPSRDICQRGTSLTIQCQVDSQVTMMFWYRQQPGQSLTLIATANQGSEATYESGFVIDKFPISRPNLTFSTLTVSNMSPEDSSIYLCSVEVQANTEAFFGQGTRLTVV.

CDR3 loop: CASSSKLAGSTDTQYF. CDR3 nucleotides: TGTGCCAGCAGTTCCAAACTAGCGGGGAGCACAGATACGCAGTATTTT. The chain uses TRBV6-5 and TRBJ2-3; 10 nucleotides match TRBD2. CDR3 size: 16 residues. Germline V lookup: CDR1 MNHEY, CDR2 SVGAGI. V lost 4 bases to trimming and J lost 0 bases; unmatched junction nucleotides: 4.

The chain combines TRBV4-2 with TRBJ1-4; 8 bases fit TRBD1. J lost 5 bases, V lost 3 bases, and 8 bases had no gene match. CDR1 is LGHNA and CDR2 is YNFKEQ in the germline V gene. The CDR3 spans 16 residues. CDR3 residues: CASSQRGDRGNEKLFF. In nucleotides, the CDR3 is TGTGCCAGCAGCCAGAGAGGAGACAGGGGCAATGAAAAACTGTTTTTT.

This rearrangement joins TRBV7-3 to TRBJ2-2; D perhaps matches TRBD2 (5 bases). CDR1 is SGHTA and CDR2 is FQGTGA in the germline V gene. Between the trimmed V and J ends, which lost 6 bases and 5 bases, there was a span of 13 bases. The CDR3 length is 14 residues. The CDR3 loop reads CASSFTPGTGELFF. In nucleotides, the CDR3 is TGTGCCAGCAGTTTCACACCGGGGACCGGGGAGCTGTTTTTT.

This chain uses TRBV3-1 (or the pseudogene TRBV3-2) with TRBJ2-7, with D possibly being TRBD1 (6 bases). The V gene's germline CDR1 is LGHDT and CDR2 YNNKEL (reference sequence). The CDR3 contains 15 residues. Trimming pared 6 bases from V and 6 bases from J, leaving 21 bases between. CDR3 in DNA: TGTGCCAGCAGGGCTCGAGGGTTCAGGGGTGGCGAGCAGTACTTC. It translates to CASRARGFRGGEQYF.

This clone was detected once. The chain joins TRBV28 to TRBJ2-2; 7 nucleotides agree with TRBD1. In germline, CDR1 is MDHEN, CDR2 SYDVKM. With 5 bases clipped from V and 6 bases from J, the junction kept 6 bases outside the gene matches. The CDR3 has 14 residues. CDR3 protein: CASSPRTGSGELFF. As DNA, the CDR3 is TGTGCCAGCAGTCCCCGGACAGGTTCCGGGGAGCTGTTTTTT.

The chain has TRBV11-2 and TRBJ2-1; TRBD2 matches 9 bases. J lost 6 bases, V lost 1 base, and 7 bases had no gene match. Germline-derived CDR1 and CDR2 are SGHAT and FQNNGV. The CDR3 length is 16 residues. CDR3 residues: CASSLAGGGAGNEQFF. The DNA for the CDR3 is TGTGCCAGCAGCTTAGCGGGCGGGGGGGCCGGCAATGAGCAGTTCTTC.

This chain joins TRBV12-5 and TRBJ2-1, with 7 bases aligning to TRBD1. Trimming removed 9 bases from V and 0 bases from J; junction bases left unmatched: 5. Germline values: CDR1 LGHNT, CDR2 FRNRAP. The CDR3 is 14 amino acids. This CDR3 reads CASTGESSYNEQFF. DNA for the CDR3: TGTGCTAGCACAGGGGAGAGCTCCTACAATGAGCAGTTCTTC.

V is TRBV3-1 (or the pseudogene TRBV3-2) and J is TRBJ1-1; D is uncertain. CDR3 size: 13 residues. Trimming shortened V by 5 bases and J by 2 bases, and 9 bases separated the two germline ends. Germline V gives CDR1 LGHDT, CDR2 YNNKEL (reference sequence). The CDR3 protein is CASSSHRNTEAFF. DNA for the CDR3: TGTGCCAGCAGCTCCCACAGAAACACTGAAGCTTTCTTT.